This T cell receptor (beta chain) was found in a study of blood T cell repertoires in COVID-19. Original handling: Reference gene primer amplification gave estimated nucleated cell counts. Some clones are missing from TCRdb's copy, which holds only in-frame ones; the method was immunoSEQ multiplex PCR. V and J calls and clone size are given by that table; D and trimming were obtained from the DNA. This sample has more than 85,000 clones, with roughly four fifths found just once. Sequencing was performed on peripheral blood. This sequence originates from a man aged 40-49 years with active or convalescent COVID-19.

DNA for the CDR3: TGTGCCAGCAGCCAAGACCCAATCACAGATACGCAGTATTTT. Its translation: CASSQDPITDTQYF. The chain employs TRBV4-2 and TRBJ2-3; D is undetermined. The ends were cut back, 0 bases at V and 2 bases at J, with 6 bases in the middle. The V gene's germline CDR1 is LGHNA and CDR2 YNFKEQ. This CDR3 has 14 amino acids.